These T cell receptor beta chains were read from a single sample in a study of Graves' ophthalmopathy and Graves' hyperthyroidism. TCRdb used MiXCR to reprocess the multiplex PCR reads, holding one entry per CDR3 protein. The data contain 650,000 to 900,000 distinct CDR3 sequences, roughly two fifths of them singletons. The sample comprised peripheral blood. These receptors came from an adult man with Graves' ophthalmopathy. CDR3s include the opening cysteine and the closing phenylalanine or tryptophan. A D gene is named only where the DNA matches it firmly. Clone size is not always given. Where it is, it says once, few, many or a class for expanded clones.

>NA|TRBD1|TRBV5-4|TRBJ2-7
TGTGCCAGCAGCCTGGGACAGGGGCATGGTTATCACGAGCAGTACTTC
CASSLGQGHGYHEQYF
>many|NA|TRBV25-1|TRBJ1-1
TGTGCCAGCAGGCCGAACTGGGACACTGAAGCTTTCTTT
CASRPNWDTEAFF
>NA|NA|TRBV2|TRBJ1-6
TGTACCAGCAGTGAACCCGGGCTGGATAATTCACCCCTCCACTTT
CTSSEPGLDNSPLHF
>few|NA|TRBV6-6|TRBJ1-2
TGTGCCAGCAGTGAATTTAGCGCATCTGGCTACACCTTC
CASSEFSASGYTF
>NA|TRBD1|TRBV7-9|TRBJ2-2
TGTGCCAGCAGCTCCCCGGGACAGGGTTTTGGCACCGGGGAGCTGTTTTTT
CASSSPGQGFGTGELFF
>NA|NA|TRBV9|TRBJ1-6
TGTGCCAGCAGCCCAACGCGGACGGTAAATTCACCCCTCCACTTT
CASSPTRTVNSPLHF
>many|NA|TRBV7-2|TRBJ2-5
TGTGCCAGCGGTCGAGACCGCCAAGAGACCCAGTACTTC
CASGRDRQETQYF
>many|TRBD1|TRBV20-1|TRBJ2-7
TGCAGTGCTCTTTGGACAGGAACCTACGAGCAGTACTTC
CSALWTGTYEQYF
>few|NA|TRBV9|TRBJ1-1
TGTGCCAGCAGCCAAAGTTCCATTGGAGGCACTGAAGCTTTCTTT
CASSQSSIGGTEAFF
>many|NA|TRBV5-8|TRBJ2-5
TGTGCCAGCAGCTTGGTTGCGGGAAAGGGGGAGACCCAGTACTTC
CASSLVAGKGETQYF